This entry lists 5 T cell receptor beta chains sequenced from one sample in a study of shared clonotypes between healthy human individuals. Positive CCR7 selection of CD45RO-negative cells yielded the naive CD8 cells, and terminally differentiated effector memory CD45RA+ cells were excluded. Assay used: immunoSEQ multiplex PCR; TCRdb lists only in-frame clones, some missing. The sample holds more than 2 million clones, about 94% seen once. Source material: naive CD8+ T cells sorted from blood. The receptors shown here come from a young man in good health.

This chain uses TRBV5-8 with TRBJ1-4, with 10 bases identical to TRBD1. The V gene's germline CDR1 is SGHTS and CDR2 YDEGEE. The junction had 5 bases not matched to a gene; V was cut back by 4 bases and J by 8 bases. This CDR3 is built from 14 residues. CDR3 in amino acids: CASSQGQGEEKLFF. The DNA for the CDR3 is TGTGCCAGCAGCCAAGGACAGGGGGAGGAAAAACTGTTTTTT. Looking up the rest from reference TRBV5-8 and TRBJ1-4 gives the full variable domain: EAGVTQSPTHLIKTRGQQATLRCSPISGHTSVYWYQQALGLGLQFLLWYDEGEERNRGNFPPRFSGRQFPNYSSELNVNALELEDSALYLCASSQGQGEEKLFFGSGTQLSVL.

On this clone itself: Other DNA sequences within the sample encode an identical CDR3. V is TRBV30 and J is TRBJ2-1; TRBD2 agrees at 9 bases. The CDR3 is 16 residues long. Germline V gives CDR1 GTSNPN, CDR2 SVGIG (reference sequence). The V gene end was trimmed by 0 bases and the J gene end by 2 bases; junction bases not matched to a gene: 5. The CDR3 nucleotides are TGTGCCTGGAGTGTAGGGCTAGCGGGGACCTACAATGAGCAGTTCTTC. It specifies CAWSVGLAGTYNEQFF. Full variable domain (remainder filled in from reference TRBV30 and TRBJ2-1): SQTIHQWPATLVQPVGSPLSLECTVEGTSNPNLYWYRQAAGRGLQLLFYSVGIGQISSEVPQNLSASRPQDRQFILSSKKLLLSDSGFYLCAWSVGLAGTYNEQFFGPGTRLTVL.

This clone was picked up one time. The chain links TRBV27 to TRBJ1-5; D is possibly TRBD1 (6 bases). The V gene lost 5 bases and the J gene lost 0 bases, with 11 bases spanning the gap. The germline CDR1 and CDR2 sequences are MNHEY and SMNVEV (reference sequence). The CDR3 has 15 amino acids. CDR3 DNA: TGTGCCAGCAGTCCAGGACAGTATAGCAATCAGCCCCAGCATTTT. It codes for CASSPGQYSNQPQHF.

As DNA, the CDR3 is TGCAGCGTGCGCGGACAGGACGGGGGATTGCTAGATACGCAGTATTTT. Encoded protein: CSVRGQDGGLLDTQYF. This chain joins TRBV29-1 and TRBJ2-3; possibly TRBD1 for D (7 bases). CDR1 is SQVTM and CDR2 is ANQGSEA in the germline V gene. The CDR3 covers 16 residues. The V gene lost 6 bases and the J gene lost 5 bases, with 24 bases spanning the gap.

The V call is TRBV5-8, the J call TRBJ2-3; no clear D gene. Between the trimmed V and J ends, which lost 0 bases and 0 bases, there was a span of 11 bases. The CDR3 totals 16 residues. Per the germline V gene, CDR1 is SGHTS and CDR2 is YDEGEE. CDR3 protein: CASSLGDLSSTDTQYF. CDR3 DNA: TGTGCCAGCAGCTTGGGTGATTTGTCTAGCACAGATACGCAGTATTTT.